A single sample gave rise to the 22 T cell receptor beta chains below, sequenced in a study of cytomegalovirus exposure and HLA in healthy donors. Researchers ran the PCR with 60 Vbeta and 13 Jbeta primers. Sequencing was performed with immunoSEQ multiplex PCR; in TCRdb, only in-frame clones are kept and a portion is missing. The top ten hold about 4.7% of the sample, which has 150,000 to 200,000 clones, about four fifths seen once. Sequencing used PBMCs. Receptors originate from a man aged 25 to 40 in good health and CMV-seronegative.

This clone was counted a few times. The rearrangement joins TRBV29-1 to TRBJ1-2; 8 nucleotides agree with TRBD1. The CDR3 runs 15 residues. V shed 7 bases, J shed 6 bases, and the junction held 16 bases outside the gene matches. Germline CDR1 and CDR2: SQVTM and ANQGSEA. CDR3 DNA sequence: TGCAGCGCCCCAGAGGTAACAGGGGGAAGAAATGGCTACACCTTC. It specifies CSAPEVTGGRNGYTF.

V gene TRBV28 combines with J gene TRBJ1-2; 10 bases are a match to TRBD1. The ends lost 6 bases at V and 4 bases at J; junction bases unmatched: 2. Germline CDR1 reads MDHEN; CDR2 reads SYDVKM. CDR3 size: 13 residues. The CDR3 coding sequence is TGTGCCAGCAGGGACAGGGGGGGCTATGGCTACACCTTC. Its protein product is CASRDRGGYGYTF.

The rearrangement joins TRBV19 to TRBJ2-1, with 9 bases that match TRBD2. The germline CDR1 and CDR2 sequences are LNHDA and SQIVND (reference sequence). The V segment lost 3 bases and the J segment 5 bases; nucleotides outside the gene matches: 2. The CDR3 is made up of 14 amino acids. The CDR3 nucleotides are TGTGCCAGTAGTATCCAGCGGGGGGACAATGAGCAGTTCTTC. Translation gives CASSIQRGDNEQFF.

The V gene is TRBV29-1, the J gene TRBJ2-3; TRBD1 matches 10 bases. Germline loops: CDR1 SQVTM, CDR2 ANQGSEA. This CDR3 contains 14 residues. V shed 6 bases, J shed 1 base, and the junction held 4 bases outside the gene matches. The DNA for the CDR3 is TGCAGCGTGCCTGGGACAGGGGGCACAGATACGCAGTATTTT. This sequence encodes CSVPGTGGTDTQYF.

The chain recombines TRBV5-1 with TRBJ1-2; D might be TRBD1 (5 bases). The germline CDR1 and CDR2 sequences are SGHRS and YFSETQ. This CDR3 is built from 13 residues. V gave up 0 bases and J gave up 8 bases, with 11 bases separating them. In DNA form, the CDR3 reads TGCGCCAGCAGCTTGGCCCAGGGTGAGGGCTACACCTTC. This sequence encodes CASSLAQGEGYTF.

V usage is TRBV7-9 and J usage is TRBJ2-1, with D tentatively TRBD1 (6 bases). The CDR3 extends over 13 amino acids. In germline, CDR1 is SEHNR, CDR2 FQNEAQ (reference sequence). Trimming took off 5 bases at V and 6 bases at J, with 11 bases between the two ends. The CDR3 DNA is TGTGCCAGCAGCCTGGACAGCTTCAATGAGCAGTTCTTC. Amino acid sequence: CASSLDSFNEQFF.

For the CDR3, the DNA is TGTGCCTGGAATGCTGCCGGGTCCGAGCAGTACTTC. Its protein product is CAWNAAGSEQYF. The chain recombines TRBV30 with TRBJ2-5; no firm D call. The DNA end is a closer match to TRBJ2-7, so the J assignment may be wrong. Germline V gene data show CDR1 as GTSNPN and CDR2 as SVGIG (reference sequence). The CDR3 has 12 residues.

This chain joins TRBV9 and TRBJ1-1; unclear D gene. This CDR3 has 12 amino acids. The V and J ends lost 4 bases and 4 bases respectively, with 8 bases between them. Per germline, CDR1 SGDLS and CDR2 YYNGEE. CDR3 sequence: CASSKLGTEAFF. In DNA, the CDR3 is TGTGCCAGCAGCAAACTCGGCACTGAAGCTTTCTTT.

The rearrangement uses TRBV5-1 and TRBJ1-1; 8 positions agree with TRBD1. With V trimmed by 5 bases and J by 5 bases, 8 bases remained unmatched. Germline V gene sequence: CDR1 SGHRS, CDR2 YFSETQ. The length of the CDR3 is 14 residues. CDR3 sequence (DNA): TGCGCCAGCAGGGAGTACAGGGGGGGGACTGAAGCTTTCTTT. It codes for CASREYRGGTEAFF. The full variable domain, in which reference TRBV5-1 and TRBJ1-1 provide the parts outside the CDR3, is KAGVTQTPRYLIKTRGQQVTLSCSPISGHRSVSWYQQTPGQGLQFLFEYFSETQRNKGNFPGRFSGRQFSNSRSEMNVSTLELGDSALYLCASREYRGGTEAFFGQGTRLTVV.

The chain recombines TRBV4-2 with TRBJ2-1; 13 nucleotides line up with TRBD2. The CDR3 loop spans 20 amino acids. V shed 3 bases and J 6 bases; nucleotides not matched to a gene: 17. Germline CDR1 LGHNA, CDR2 YNFKEQ. CDR3 DNA: TGTGCCAGCAGCCAGGGGGGGGGACTAGCGGGATTGGGCGTTTTCAATGAGCAGTTCTTC. The encoded protein is CASSQGGGLAGLGVFNEQFF.

In regard to this clone: The same CDR3 can be traced to other DNA sequences in this sample. The CDR3 sequence: CASSERQVHEKLFF. For the CDR3, the DNA is TGTGCCAGCAGTGAGCGACAGGTGCATGAAAAACTGTTTTTT. This sequence joins TRBV25-1 and TRBJ1-4; TRBD1 is a possible D gene (6 bases). The CDR3 contains 14 residues. Germline CDR1 MGHDK, CDR2 SYGVNS. V was trimmed by 3 bases and J by 6 bases, leaving 11 bases between them.

This chain connects TRBV7-2 to TRBJ1-2; possibly TRBD1 for D (5 bases). V was trimmed by 8 bases and J by 4 bases, leaving 11 bases between them. Germline V gene lookup returns CDR1 SGHTA and CDR2 FQGNSA. CDR3 length: 12 amino acids. This CDR3 reads CASSPDIYGYTF. In DNA form, the CDR3 reads TGTGCCAGCTCCCCGGACATCTATGGCTACACCTTC.

The chain uses TRBV25-1 and TRBJ1-2; D ambiguous. This CDR3 comprises 15 residues. The germline CDR1 and CDR2 sequences are MGHDK and SYGVNS. With 1 base removed from V and 4 bases from J, the gap between germline ends came to 13 bases. The CDR3 DNA follows: TGTGCCAGCAGTGAATCACCTCTTAGTAGCTATGGCTACACCTTC. Amino acids: CASSESPLSSYGYTF.

This clone was counted between two and nine times. The rearrangement links TRBV7-2 to TRBJ2-3; TRBD2 agrees at 12 bases. Germline CDR1 and CDR2: SGHTA and FQGNSA. J lost 6 bases, V lost 4 bases, and 11 bases had no gene match. There are 17 residues in the CDR3. CDR3 coding DNA: TGTGCCAGCAGCTCCCCGTTGGGACTAGCGGGCTCCGATACGCAGTATTTT. Protein sequence: CASSSPLGLAGSDTQYF.

The chain employs TRBV2 and TRBJ1-6; TRBD1 matches at 8 bases. Germline V gene sequence: CDR1 SNHLY, CDR2 FYNNEI. This CDR3 region has 15 residues. V lost 6 bases, J lost 7 bases, and 8 bases stayed unmatched. Written as DNA, the CDR3 is TGTGCCAGCAGCGAGAGACAGGGGCGGAATTCACCCCTCCACTTT. Translating it yields CASSERQGRNSPLHF.

The chain recombines TRBV29-1 with TRBJ1-2, with D possibly TRBD1 on 6 matching bases. V was pared by 4 bases and J by 5 bases, with 20 bases between. CDR1 SQVTM and CDR2 ANQGSEA come from the germline V gene. The CDR3 consists of 15 residues. The CDR3 protein is CSVVDSSPVVYGYTF. Written as DNA, the CDR3 is TGCAGCGTTGTGGACAGCTCTCCTGTGGTATATGGCTACACCTTC.

The J gene is TRBJ2-5, the V gene TRBV19; 10 nucleotides align to TRBD1. The CDR3 covers 15 residues. Germline CDR1 and CDR2: LNHDA and SQIVND (reference sequence). The ends lost 6 bases at V and 5 bases at J; junction bases unmatched: 9. The DNA of the CDR3 is TGTGCCAGTAGCCCTCGGACAGGGGGGGGTGAGACCCAGTACTTC. This codes for CASSPRTGGGETQYF.

This clone was recorded a few times. The chain combines TRBV14 with TRBJ2-7; tentatively, D is TRBD2 (5 bases). The CDR3 extends over 18 amino acids. Between the trimmed V and J ends, which lost 0 bases and 3 bases, there was a span of 21 bases. Germline V lookup: CDR1 SGHDN, CDR2 FVKESK. In DNA, the CDR3 is TGTGCCAGCAGCCAAGATATGGGGATAAGCGGTCGTTTCTACGAGCAGTACTTC. Translation gives CASSQDMGISGRFYEQYF.

This chain uses TRBV7-3 with TRBJ2-1, with D possibly being TRBD2 (6 bases). From germline, CDR1 is SGHTA and CDR2 FQGTGA. This CDR3 has 15 amino acids. Trimming cost V 5 bases and J 4 bases, with 15 bases left between them. The CDR3 DNA is TGTGCCAGCAGCCCCGAGGGACTCGGATACAATGAGCAGTTCTTC. Translation gives CASSPEGLGYNEQFF.

This clone was counted between two and nine times. V usage is TRBV6-1 and J usage is TRBJ1-5; D unclear. V lost 8 bases and J lost 4, with 15 bases in between. Germline V CDR1 and CDR2: MNHNS, SASEGT. The CDR3 is 14 residues long. CDR3 in amino acids: CASSPERINQPQHF. The CDR3 DNA sequence: TGTGCCAGCTCCCCGGAGAGGATAAATCAGCCCCAGCATTTT.

This clone is a singleton in its sample. The J gene is TRBJ2-7, the V gene TRBV27, with D unclear. V lost 2 bases, J lost 2 bases, and 10 bases lay in between. Germline V gene sequence: CDR1 MNHEY, CDR2 SMNVEV (reference sequence). The CDR3 is 14 residues long. In DNA, the CDR3 is TGTGCCAGCAGTTTAACGGGTGTCACCTACGAGCAGTACTTC. Its translation is CASSLTGVTYEQYF.

The genes are TRBV29-1 and TRBJ2-2; maybe TRBD1 (6 bases). V dropped 6 bases and J dropped 4 bases, with 24 bases sitting between them. CDR3 length: 17 amino acids. Germline CDR1 is SQVTM and CDR2 is ANQGSEA. This CDR3 reads CSVRKGVRGEGTGELFF. The CDR3 nucleotides read TGCAGCGTACGAAAGGGGGTGCGAGGGGAAGGCACCGGGGAGCTGTTTTTT.